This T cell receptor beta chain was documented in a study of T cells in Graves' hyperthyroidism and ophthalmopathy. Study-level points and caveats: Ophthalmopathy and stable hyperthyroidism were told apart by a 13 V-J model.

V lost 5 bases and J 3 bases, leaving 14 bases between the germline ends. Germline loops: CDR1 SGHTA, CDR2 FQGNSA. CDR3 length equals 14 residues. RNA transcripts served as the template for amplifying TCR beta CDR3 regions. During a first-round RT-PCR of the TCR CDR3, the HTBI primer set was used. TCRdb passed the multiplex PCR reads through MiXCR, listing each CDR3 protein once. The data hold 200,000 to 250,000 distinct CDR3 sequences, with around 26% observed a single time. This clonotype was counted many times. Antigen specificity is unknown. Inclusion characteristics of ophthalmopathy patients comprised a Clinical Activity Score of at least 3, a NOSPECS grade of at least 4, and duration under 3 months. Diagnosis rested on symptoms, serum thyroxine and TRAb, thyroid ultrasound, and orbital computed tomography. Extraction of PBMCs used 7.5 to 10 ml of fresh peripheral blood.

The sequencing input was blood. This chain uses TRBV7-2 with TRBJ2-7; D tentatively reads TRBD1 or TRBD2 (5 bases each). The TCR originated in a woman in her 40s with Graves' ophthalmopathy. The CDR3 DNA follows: TGTGCCAGCAGCACTTGGGGACCTCTCTACGAGCAGTACTTC. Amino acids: CASSTWGPLYEQYF.